A single sample is the source of the 18 T cell receptor beta chains below, sequenced in a study of beta chain features in type 1 diabetes. General study points: TCRB CDR3s from Type 1 diabetes patients were moderately but significantly shorter in all four CD4+ subsets.

Sequencing targeted expressed TCRB transcripts, as all isolated RNA had been reverse transcribed. Produced via immunoSEQ multiplex PCR; TCRdb's table is partial and in-frame only. The sample lists over 650,000 clones, around an eighth occurring once. Their target antigens are unknown. The sequenced sample consisted of naive CD4+ T cells from blood. These receptors were collected from a man younger than 35 with type 1 diabetes.

The chain is built from TRBV5-1 and TRBJ2-2; 8 bases fit TRBD1. Germline V gene sequence: CDR1 SGHRS, CDR2 YFSETQ. The CDR3 covers 16 residues. The V and J ends lost 2 bases and 1 base, in that order; junction bases with no gene match: 4. DNA for the CDR3: TGCGCCAGCAGCTTAATCGGGACAGGGAACACCGGGGAGCTGTTTTTT. Its translation is CASSLIGTGNTGELFF.

There are a few counts of this clone. Different DNA sequences within this sample yield the same CDR3. This sequence joins TRBV30 and TRBJ1-3; no definite D call. V lost 0 bases, J lost 8 bases, and 5 bases lay in between. The V gene's germline CDR1 is GTSNPN and CDR2 SVGIG (reference sequence). This CDR3 spans 11 amino acids. The CDR3 DNA sequence: TGTGCCTGGAGTGTATTAGACACCATATATTTT. Translation gives CAWSVLDTIYF.

The table lists this clone with a few counts. V usage is TRBV20-1 and J usage is TRBJ1-2; D gene uncertain. V shed 6 bases and J shed 8 bases, with 13 bases lying between them. The CDR3 has 11 amino acids. The V gene's germline CDR1 is DFQATT and CDR2 SNEGSKA (reference sequence). This CDR3 reads CSAQDRVGYTF. DNA for the CDR3: TGCAGTGCCCAGGACCGGGTCGGCTACACCTTC.

This rearrangement joins TRBV20-1 to TRBJ2-7; possible D gene TRBD1, 6 bases. Germline V gene sequence: CDR1 DFQATT, CDR2 SNEGSKA (reference sequence). The V end lost 4 bases, the J end lost 9 bases, and 13 bases lay between the germline ends. This CDR3 has 11 amino acids. In DNA, the CDR3 is TGCAGTGCTAACCCAGGGGTTGGGCAGTACTTC. It translates to CSANPGVGQYF.

The chain has TRBV15 and TRBJ2-3; 7 positions agree with TRBD1. In germline, CDR1 is LNHNV, CDR2 YYDKDF (reference sequence). Unmatched junction bases numbered 11, after V lost 8 bases and J lost 6 bases. This CDR3 has 14 residues. The CDR3 DNA reads TGTGCCACCTCCTTGAGACAGGGTGTCGATACGCAGTATTTT. Translated: CATSLRQGVDTQYF.

The genes are TRBV29-1 and TRBJ2-1; TRBD2 matches 7 bases. J lost 1 base, V lost 5 bases, and 8 bases had no gene match. CDR1 and CDR2 from the germline V gene are SQVTM and ANQGSEA. This CDR3 comprises 15 residues. CDR3 nucleotides: TGCAGCGTTCTGGGAGGGCTCTTGTCCTACAATGAGCAGTTCTTC. Protein: CSVLGGLLSYNEQFF.

The CDR3 DNA reads as TGTGCCAGCTCTCGGGGGGCCATGAACACTGAAGCTTTCTTT. Protein product: CASSRGAMNTEAFF. The chain is built from TRBV18 and TRBJ1-1, with TRBD1 as a possible D gene (6 bases). V lost 6 bases to trimming and J lost 0 bases, with 11 bases between them. The CDR3 loop spans 14 amino acids. Germline V gene data show CDR1 as KGHSH and CDR2 as LQKENI. Filled out from reference TRBV18 and TRBJ1-1, the complete variable domain reads NAGVMQNPRHLVRRRGQEARLRCSPMKGHSHVYWYRQLPEEGLKFMVYLQKENIIDESGMPKERFSAEFPKEGPSILRIQQVVRGDSAAYFCASSRGAMNTEAFFGQGTRLTVV.

Remarks on this clone: The sample contains more than one DNA sequence encoding this CDR3. V is TRBV5-1 and J is TRBJ2-5; tentative D call: TRBD1 (6 bases). The CDR3 spans 14 residues. V was trimmed by 3 bases and J by 2 bases, leaving 11 bases between them. The germline CDR1 and CDR2 sequences are SGHRS and YFSETQ. The CDR3 sequence is CASSSGTPQETQYF. Here the CDR3 DNA reads TGCGCCAGCAGCTCTGGGACACCGCAAGAGACCCAGTACTTC.

V gene TRBV10-3 combines with J gene TRBJ2-1; 10 nucleotides match TRBD1. The CDR3 is 15 amino acids. With 6 bases clipped from V and 5 bases from J, the junction kept 7 bases outside the gene matches. From germline, CDR1 is ENHRY and CDR2 SYGVKD. The CDR3 bases are TGTGCCATCAGCACCAGACAGGGGGCAAACAATGAGCAGTTCTTC. Its protein product is CAISTRQGANNEQFF.

The chain employs TRBV5-4 and TRBJ1-1, with D possibly being TRBD1 (5 bases). This CDR3 contains 14 residues. Deletions cut 8 bases from V and 6 bases from J, with 20 bases between. Germline V gives CDR1 SGHNT, CDR2 YYREEE (reference sequence). CDR3 amino acids: CASGQGGIGAEAFF. CDR3 nucleotides: TGTGCCAGTGGGCAGGGTGGGATCGGGGCTGAAGCTTTCTTT.

V usage is TRBV5-6 and J usage is TRBJ2-3, with D uncertain. This CDR3 spans 13 amino acids. V lost 1 base to trimming and J lost 2 bases, with 5 bases between them. Germline V gives CDR1 SGHDT, CDR2 YYEEEE. CDR3 DNA sequence: TGTGCCAGCAGCTTGTACTACACAGATACGCAGTATTTT. Its protein product is CASSLYYTDTQYF.

The rearrangement uses TRBV7-2 and TRBJ2-2; no definite D call. This CDR3 is 14 amino acids long. Trimming took 1 base from V and 1 from J, leaving 4 bases between them. CDR1 and CDR2 (germline): SGHTA, FQGNSA. The CDR3 protein is CASSLVRNTGELFF. The CDR3 DNA is TGTGCCAGCAGCTTAGTCAGGAACACCGGGGAGCTGTTTTTT. The full variable domain, rest sourced from reference TRBV7-2 and TRBJ2-2, is GAGVSQSPSNKVTEKGKDVELRCDPISGHTALYWYRQSLGQGLEFLIYFQGNSAPDKSGLPSDRFSAERTGGSVSTLTIQRTQQEDSAVYLCASSLVRNTGELFFGEGSRLTVL.

A few counts support this clone. The CDR3 sequence is CASSSGLAAHRFF. The CDR3 coding sequence is TGTGCCAGCAGCTCAGGACTAGCGGCCCACCGGTTCTTC. The chain has TRBV7-2 and TRBJ2-1; 10 positions agree with TRBD2. Germline V gene data show CDR1 as SGHTA and CDR2 as FQGNSA. V lost 4 bases, J lost 15 bases, and 9 bases stayed unmatched. CDR3 size: 13 residues.

This clone has just a few counts. The chain employs TRBV6-5 and TRBJ2-5; perhaps TRBD2 as D (5 bases). V lost 2 bases and J 12 bases, leaving 10 bases between the germline ends. This CDR3 spans 11 amino acids. CDR1 MNHEY and CDR2 SVGAGI come from the germline V gene. In DNA form, the CDR3 reads TGTGCCAGCAGTTACGAGGGCCAGAAGTACTTC. Translated: CASSYEGQKYF.

This chain links TRBV6-5 with TRBJ2-4, with a possible D match to TRBD1 (6 bases). The CDR3 loop spans 12 amino acids. V was trimmed by 6 bases and J by 6 bases, leaving 9 bases between them. Per germline, CDR1 MNHEY and CDR2 SVGAGI. This chain's CDR3 is CASSPQGNIQYF. CDR3 nucleotide sequence: TGTGCCAGCAGCCCACAGGGAAACATTCAGTACTTC.

The CDR3 reads CALVVTPAFGGYTF. DNA for the CDR3: TGTGCCTTGGTTGTAACTCCCGCCTTCGGTGGCTACACCTTC. The rearrangement joins TRBV30 to TRBJ1-2, with unresolved D. Deletions cut 7 bases from V and 7 bases from J, with 22 bases between. Germline-derived CDR1 and CDR2 are GTSNPN and SVGIG (reference sequence). CDR3 length: 14 residues.

The V and J genes are TRBV29-1 and TRBJ1-1; D unclear. Germline V gene data show CDR1 as SQVTM and CDR2 as ANQGSEA. The CDR3 covers 13 residues. With 7 bases removed from V and 1 base from J, the gap between germline ends came to 13 bases. CDR3 residues: CSAVPDANTEAFF. DNA for the CDR3: TGCAGCGCGGTTCCGGACGCGAACACTGAAGCTTTCTTT.

The genes are TRBV9 and TRBJ2-5; maybe TRBD2 (7 bases). The germline V and J ends were trimmed by 3 bases and 4 bases, with 22 bases remaining between them. In germline, CDR1 is SGDLS, CDR2 YYNGEE. The CDR3 has 17 residues. The CDR3 region has the DNA TGTGCCAGCAGCGCCCTAGAGAAGGGGGGGTTAGTAGAGACCCAGTACTTC. It encodes CASSALEKGGLVETQYF.